Listed below are T cell receptor beta chains from one sample, sequenced in a study of cytomegalovirus exposure and HLA in healthy donors. Assay used: immunoSEQ multiplex PCR; TCRdb lists only in-frame clones, some missing. Of roughly 130,000 clones in the sample, 80% were seen once. Sequencing was carried out using PBMCs. Source of these receptors: a man aged 25 to 40 in good health and CMV-seronegative. CDR3s include the opening cysteine and the closing phenylalanine or tryptophan.

CDR3 protein: CASSYHPVQRRGGYPF
J gene: TRBJ1-2
V gene: TRBV6-6

CDR3 protein: CASSAETGGVPTGELFF
J gene: TRBJ2-2
V gene: TRBV9

CDR3 protein: CASSLSGESNQPQHF
J gene: TRBJ1-5
V gene: TRBV5-1

CDR3 protein: CASSPAGTTAPFYGYTF
J gene: TRBJ1-2
V gene: TRBV7-9

CDR3 protein: CASSWDSSGNTIYF
J gene: TRBJ1-3
V gene: TRBV7-2

CDR3 protein: CASSLLGTGHEQYF
J gene: TRBJ2-7
V gene: TRBV6-1

CDR3 protein: CASSYPGRGNTEAFF
J gene: TRBJ1-1
V gene: TRBV6-5

CDR3 protein: CASKDREDQETQYF
J gene: TRBJ2-5
V gene: TRBV5-1

CDR3 protein: CASRQGAGGELFF
J gene: TRBJ2-2
V gene: TRBV6-4

CDR3 protein: CASIDRISGNTIYF
J gene: TRBJ1-3
V gene: TRBV10-2

CDR3 protein: CASRHPMGRGYEQYF
J gene: TRBJ2-7
V gene: TRBV27

CDR3 protein: CASSYNYRGNTEAFF
J gene: TRBJ1-1
V gene: TRBV6-5

CDR3 protein: CATSRPQGQLYEQYF
J gene: TRBJ2-7
V gene: TRBV15

CDR3 protein: CASSYYGSAPYNEQFF
J gene: TRBJ2-1
V gene: TRBV6-5

CDR3 protein: CASDRGTADTGELFF
J gene: TRBJ2-2
V gene: TRBV9

CDR3 protein: CATSRGLGQGEETQYF
J gene: TRBJ2-5
V gene: TRBV15

CDR3 protein: CASSEDERAGTQYF
J gene: TRBJ2-5
V gene: TRBV2

CDR3 protein: CASTHEEIKDTNEAFF
J gene: TRBJ1-1
V gene: TRBV5-1

CDR3 protein: CASSVEGGGPSEQYF
J gene: TRBJ2-7
V gene: TRBV9

CDR3 protein: CAWSLGTGGTEAFF
J gene: TRBJ1-1
V gene: TRBV30

CDR3 protein: CASSVRDSSYEQYF
J gene: TRBJ2-7
V gene: TRBV11-3

CDR3 protein: CASSQGSGVSGEQFF
J gene: TRBJ2-1
V gene: TRBV4-3

CDR3 protein: CASSIRKGLLNTGELFF
J gene: TRBJ2-2
V gene: TRBV4-1

CDR3 protein: CASSLLASGSSGGEQYF
J gene: TRBJ2-7
V gene: TRBV7-9

CDR3 protein: CASSWSGTDTQYF
J gene: TRBJ2-3
V gene: TRBV27

CDR3 protein: CASSPRTVLYEQYF
J gene: TRBJ2-7
V gene: TRBV6-1

CDR3 protein: CASSVRDRNTEAFF
J gene: TRBJ1-1
V gene: TRBV5-1

CDR3 protein: CASSPGQQTPGYTF
J gene: TRBJ1-2
V gene: TRBV28

CDR3 protein: CASTSRGQGVYEQYF
J gene: TRBJ2-7
V gene: TRBV7-8

CDR3 protein: CASTQGLADTDTQYF
J gene: TRBJ2-3
V gene: TRBV27

CDR3 protein: CASSEGTGTYGYTF
J gene: TRBJ1-2
V gene: TRBV6-4

CDR3 protein: CASSTQGIGVNTEAFF
J gene: TRBJ1-1
V gene: TRBV19

CDR3 protein: CASSVPTGNGREQYF
J gene: TRBJ2-7
V gene: TRBV19

CDR3 protein: CASSDGAYNYGYPF
J gene: TRBJ1-2
V gene: TRBV27

CDR3 protein: CSSSQTLGTSEETQYF
J gene: TRBJ2-5
V gene: TRBV7-9

CDR3 protein: CASSSPGTPEFYEQYF
J gene: TRBJ2-7
V gene: TRBV7-8

CDR3 protein: CASSTSQGYEQYF
J gene: TRBJ2-7
V gene: TRBV7-3

CDR3 protein: CASTKKGGPSYEQYF
J gene: TRBJ2-7
V gene: TRBV27

CDR3 protein: CASSLAASVINEQFF
J gene: TRBJ2-1
V gene: TRBV11-3